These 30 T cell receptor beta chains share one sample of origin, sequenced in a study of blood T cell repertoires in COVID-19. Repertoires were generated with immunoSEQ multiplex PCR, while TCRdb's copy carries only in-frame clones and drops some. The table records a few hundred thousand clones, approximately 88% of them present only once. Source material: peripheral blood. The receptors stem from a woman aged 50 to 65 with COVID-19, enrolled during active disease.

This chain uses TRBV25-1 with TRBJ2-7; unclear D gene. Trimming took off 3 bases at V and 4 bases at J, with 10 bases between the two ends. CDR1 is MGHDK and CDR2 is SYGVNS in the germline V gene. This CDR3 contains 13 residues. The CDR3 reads CASSETGEYEQYF. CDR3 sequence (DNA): TGTGCCAGCAGTGAGACTGGCGAGTACGAGCAGTACTTC.

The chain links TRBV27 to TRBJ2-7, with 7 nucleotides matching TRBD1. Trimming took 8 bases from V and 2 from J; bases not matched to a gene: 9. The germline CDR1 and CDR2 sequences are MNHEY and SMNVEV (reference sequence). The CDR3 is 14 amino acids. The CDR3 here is CASSPLGTAYEQYF. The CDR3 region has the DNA TGTGCCAGCTCCCCGCTCGGGACAGCCTACGAGCAGTACTTC.

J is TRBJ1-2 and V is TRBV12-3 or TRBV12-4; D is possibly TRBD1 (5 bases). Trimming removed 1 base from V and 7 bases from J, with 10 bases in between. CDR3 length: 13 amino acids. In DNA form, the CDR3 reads TGTGCCAGCAGTTTAGAGGGGCGAGTTGGCTACACCTTC. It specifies CASSLEGRVGYTF.

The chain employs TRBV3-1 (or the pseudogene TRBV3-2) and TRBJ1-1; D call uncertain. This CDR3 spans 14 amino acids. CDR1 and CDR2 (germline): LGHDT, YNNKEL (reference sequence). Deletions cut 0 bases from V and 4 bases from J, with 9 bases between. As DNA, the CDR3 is TGTGCCAGCAGCCAAGATCGCGGTTTCACTGAAGCTTTCTTT. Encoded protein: CASSQDRGFTEAFF.

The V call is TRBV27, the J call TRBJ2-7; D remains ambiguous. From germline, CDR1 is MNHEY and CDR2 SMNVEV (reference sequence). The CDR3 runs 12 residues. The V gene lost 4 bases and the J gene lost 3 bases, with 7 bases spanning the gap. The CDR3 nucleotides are TGTGCCAGCAGTTCCAGTCTCTACGAGCAGTACTTC. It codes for CASSSSLYEQYF.

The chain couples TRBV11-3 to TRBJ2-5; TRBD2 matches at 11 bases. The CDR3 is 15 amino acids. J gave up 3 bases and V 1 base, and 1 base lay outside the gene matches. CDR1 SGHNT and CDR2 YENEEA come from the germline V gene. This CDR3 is CASSLGGLAEETQYF. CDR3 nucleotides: TGTGCCAGCAGCTTAGGGGGACTAGCGGAAGAGACCCAGTACTTC.

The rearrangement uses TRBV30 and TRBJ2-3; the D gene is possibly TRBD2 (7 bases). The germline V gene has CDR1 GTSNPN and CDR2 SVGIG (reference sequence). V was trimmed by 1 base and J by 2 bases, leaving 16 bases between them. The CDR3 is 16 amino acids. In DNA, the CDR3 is TGTGCCTGGAGTGAATTGAGGGGGGGGCCCACAGATACGCAGTATTTT. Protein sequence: CAWSELRGGPTDTQYF.

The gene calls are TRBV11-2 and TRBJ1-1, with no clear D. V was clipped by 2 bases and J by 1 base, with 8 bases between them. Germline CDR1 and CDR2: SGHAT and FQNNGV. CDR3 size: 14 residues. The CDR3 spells CASSLSAGNTEAFF. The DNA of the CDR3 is TGTGCCAGCAGCTTATCGGCAGGGAACACTGAAGCTTTCTTT. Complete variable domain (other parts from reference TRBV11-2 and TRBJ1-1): EAGVAQSPRYKIIEKRQSVAFWCNPISGHATLYWYQQILGQGPKLLIQFQNNGVVDDSQLPKDRFSAERLKGVDSTLKIQPAKLEDSAVYLCASSLSAGNTEAFFGQGTRLTVV.

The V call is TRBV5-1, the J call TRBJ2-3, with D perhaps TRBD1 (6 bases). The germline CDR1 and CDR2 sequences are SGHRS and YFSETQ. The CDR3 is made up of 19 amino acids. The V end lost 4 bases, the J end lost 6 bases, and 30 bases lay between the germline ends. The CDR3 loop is CASSLAIQRQDPIKDTQYF. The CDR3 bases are TGCGCCAGCAGCCTCGCCATACAGAGACAGGATCCAATCAAGGATACGCAGTATTTT.

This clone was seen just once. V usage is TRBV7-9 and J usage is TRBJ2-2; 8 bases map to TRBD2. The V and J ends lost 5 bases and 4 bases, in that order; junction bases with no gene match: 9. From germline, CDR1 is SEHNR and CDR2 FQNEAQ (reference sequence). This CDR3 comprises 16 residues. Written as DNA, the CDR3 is TGTGCCAGCAGCCCACGCGGGGGGCAAGGCACCGGGGAGCTGTTTTTT. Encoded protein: CASSPRGGQGTGELFF.

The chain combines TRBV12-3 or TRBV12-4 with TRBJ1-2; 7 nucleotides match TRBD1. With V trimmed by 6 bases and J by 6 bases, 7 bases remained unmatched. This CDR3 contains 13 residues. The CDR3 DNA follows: TGTGCCAGCAGCCCCTCGACAGGGAATGGCTACACCTTC. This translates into CASSPSTGNGYTF.

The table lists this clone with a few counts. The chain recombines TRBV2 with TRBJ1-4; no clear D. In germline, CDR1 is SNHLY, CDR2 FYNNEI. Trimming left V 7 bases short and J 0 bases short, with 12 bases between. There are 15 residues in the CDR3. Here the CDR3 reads CASNPTPATNEKLFF. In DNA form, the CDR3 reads TGTGCCAGCAATCCGACACCCGCAACTAATGAAAAACTGTTTTTT.

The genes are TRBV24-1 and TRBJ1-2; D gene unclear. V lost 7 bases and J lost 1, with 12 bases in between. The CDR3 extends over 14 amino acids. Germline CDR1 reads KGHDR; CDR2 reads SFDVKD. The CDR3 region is CATSAYPFNYGYTF. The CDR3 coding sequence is TGTGCCACCAGCGCCTACCCCTTTAACTATGGCTACACCTTC.

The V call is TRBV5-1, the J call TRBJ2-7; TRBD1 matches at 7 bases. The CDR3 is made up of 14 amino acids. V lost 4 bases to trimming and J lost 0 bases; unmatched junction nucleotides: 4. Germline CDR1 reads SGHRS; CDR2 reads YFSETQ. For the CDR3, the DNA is TGCGCCAGCAGCCTCTGGGACAGCTCCTACGAGCAGTACTTC. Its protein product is CASSLWDSSYEQYF.

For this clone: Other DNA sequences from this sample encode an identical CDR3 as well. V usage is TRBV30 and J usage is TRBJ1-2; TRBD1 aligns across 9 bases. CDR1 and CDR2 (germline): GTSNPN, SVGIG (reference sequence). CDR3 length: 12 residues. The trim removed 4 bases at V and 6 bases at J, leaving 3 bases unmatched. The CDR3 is CAWTTGGNGYTF. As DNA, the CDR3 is TGTGCCTGGACTACAGGGGGCAATGGCTACACCTTC.

Written as DNA, the CDR3 is TGCGCCAGCAGTGATTGGGCGGGGGGCCTGGGGGGTAGCTCCTACAATGAGCAGTTCTTC. Its protein product is CASSDWAGGLGGSSYNEQFF. The V gene is TRBV10-2, the J gene TRBJ2-1, with 8 bases fitting TRBD2. Germline-derived CDR1 and CDR2 are WSHSY and SAAADI. There are 20 residues in the CDR3. The ends lost 3 bases at V and 0 bases at J; junction bases unmatched: 16.

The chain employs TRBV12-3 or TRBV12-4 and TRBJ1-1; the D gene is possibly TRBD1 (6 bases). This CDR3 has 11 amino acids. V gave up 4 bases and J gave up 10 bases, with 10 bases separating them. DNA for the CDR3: TGTGCCAGCAGTTCAGGGGTGGGAGCTTTCTTT. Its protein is CASSSGVGAFF.

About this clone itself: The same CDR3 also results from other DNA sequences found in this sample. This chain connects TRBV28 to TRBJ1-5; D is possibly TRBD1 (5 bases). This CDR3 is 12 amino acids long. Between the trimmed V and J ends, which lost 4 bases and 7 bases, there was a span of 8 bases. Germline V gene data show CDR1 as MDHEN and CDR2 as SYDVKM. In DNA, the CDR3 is TGTGCCAGCAGTTGGGGGGGGCAGCCCCAGCATTTT. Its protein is CASSWGGQPQHF.

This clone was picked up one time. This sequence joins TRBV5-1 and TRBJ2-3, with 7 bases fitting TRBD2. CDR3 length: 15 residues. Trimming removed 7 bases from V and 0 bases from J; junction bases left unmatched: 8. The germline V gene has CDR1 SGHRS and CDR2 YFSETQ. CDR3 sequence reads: CASGPGGGSTDTQYF. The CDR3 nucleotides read TGCGCCAGCGGCCCAGGCGGGGGTAGCACAGATACGCAGTATTTT.

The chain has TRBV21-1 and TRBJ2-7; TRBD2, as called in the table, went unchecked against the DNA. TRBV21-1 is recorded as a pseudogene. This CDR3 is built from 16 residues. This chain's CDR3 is CASSNLRRVYDYEQYF. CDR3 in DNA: TGTGCCAGCAGCAATTTAAGGAGGGTATACGATTACGAGCAGTACTTC.

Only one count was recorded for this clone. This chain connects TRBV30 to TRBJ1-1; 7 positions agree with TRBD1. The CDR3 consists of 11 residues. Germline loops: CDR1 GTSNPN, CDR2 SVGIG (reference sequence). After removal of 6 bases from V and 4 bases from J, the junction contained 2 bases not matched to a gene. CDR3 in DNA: TGTGCCTGCAACAGGGGCACTGAAGCTTTCTTT. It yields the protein CACNRGTEAFF.

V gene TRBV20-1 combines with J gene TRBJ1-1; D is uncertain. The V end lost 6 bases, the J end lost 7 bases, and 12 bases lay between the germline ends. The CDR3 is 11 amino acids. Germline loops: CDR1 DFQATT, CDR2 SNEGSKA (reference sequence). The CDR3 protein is CSARIIGEAFF. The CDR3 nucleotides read TGCAGTGCACGAATCATCGGTGAAGCTTTCTTT.

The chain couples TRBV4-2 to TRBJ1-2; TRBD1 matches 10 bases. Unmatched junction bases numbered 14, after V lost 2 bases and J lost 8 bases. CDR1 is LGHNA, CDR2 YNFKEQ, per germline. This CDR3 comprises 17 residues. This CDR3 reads CASSQYGHRDRGDGYTF. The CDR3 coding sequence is TGTGCCAGCAGCCAATACGGACACCGGGACAGGGGAGACGGCTACACCTTC.

Here the CDR3 reads CATSLSGGETQYF. The DNA for the CDR3 is TGTGCCACCAGCCTTAGCGGCGGTGAGACCCAGTACTTC. The V call is TRBV24-1, the J call TRBJ2-5; possible D gene TRBD2, 6 bases. Germline V gene sequence: CDR1 KGHDR, CDR2 SFDVKD. V lost 7 bases, J lost 5 bases, and 13 bases lay in between. CDR3 size: 13 residues.

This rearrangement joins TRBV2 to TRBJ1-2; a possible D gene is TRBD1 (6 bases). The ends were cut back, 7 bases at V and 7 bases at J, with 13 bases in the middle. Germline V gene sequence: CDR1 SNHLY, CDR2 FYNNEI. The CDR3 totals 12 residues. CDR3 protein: CASTGDVSGYTF. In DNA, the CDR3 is TGTGCCAGCACAGGGGACGTTTCTGGCTACACCTTC.

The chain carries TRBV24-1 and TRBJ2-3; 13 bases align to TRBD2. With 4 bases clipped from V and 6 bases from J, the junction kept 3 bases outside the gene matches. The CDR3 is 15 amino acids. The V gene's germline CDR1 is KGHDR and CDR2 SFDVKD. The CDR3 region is CATSDILAGGDTQYF. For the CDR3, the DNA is TGTGCCACCAGTGACATACTAGCGGGGGGGGATACGCAGTATTTT.

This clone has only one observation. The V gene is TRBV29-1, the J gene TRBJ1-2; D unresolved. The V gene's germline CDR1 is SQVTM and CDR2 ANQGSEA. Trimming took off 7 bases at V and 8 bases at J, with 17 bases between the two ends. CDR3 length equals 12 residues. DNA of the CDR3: TGCAGCGCAGAGACTGCCAATGGGGGCTACACCTTC. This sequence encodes CSAETANGGYTF.

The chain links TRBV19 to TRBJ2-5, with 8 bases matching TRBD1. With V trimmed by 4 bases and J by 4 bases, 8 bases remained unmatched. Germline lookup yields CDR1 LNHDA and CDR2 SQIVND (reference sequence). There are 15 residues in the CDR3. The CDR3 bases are TGTGCCAGTAGTACTACCCCAGGGGGCTTAGAGACCCAGTACTTC. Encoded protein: CASSTTPGGLETQYF.

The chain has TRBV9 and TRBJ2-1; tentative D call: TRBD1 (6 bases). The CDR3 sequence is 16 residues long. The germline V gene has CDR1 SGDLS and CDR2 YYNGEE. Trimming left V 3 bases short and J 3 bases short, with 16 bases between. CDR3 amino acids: CASSELSDSFYNEQFF. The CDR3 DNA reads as TGTGCCAGCAGCGAGCTCTCGGACAGCTTCTACAATGAGCAGTTCTTC.

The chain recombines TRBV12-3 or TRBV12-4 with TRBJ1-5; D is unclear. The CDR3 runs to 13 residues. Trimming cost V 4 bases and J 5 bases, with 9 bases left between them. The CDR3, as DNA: TGTGCCAGCAGTTGGGAGAATGATCAGCCCCAGCATTTT. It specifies CASSWENDQPQHF.